The T cell receptor beta chain described here comes from a study of T-cell memory formation after mild COVID-19. At the level of the study: For the most part, TCR clusters were specific to one donor.

A word on this clonotype: Antigen: not known.

From 5'RACE with constant-segment primers came TCR alpha and TCR beta cDNA libraries that carried sample barcodes and UMIs. Via MiXCR, TCRdb re-called the 5' RACE reads, giving one row per CDR3 protein. The sample lists around 220,000 distinct CDR3 sequences, over 15% occurring once. Germline V gene sequence: CDR1 MNHEY, CDR2 SVGAGI. V gave up 4 bases and J gave up 3 bases; unmatched junction bases: 2. This CDR3 spans 15 amino acids. The study, taken as a whole, reports: Pre-infection memory held some responding clones, suggesting pre-existing cross-reactive T cells responded. Clones that got smaller from day 15 to 85 had even CD4/CD8, while clones growing later tipped toward CD4+.

The chain has TRBV6-5 and TRBJ2-4, with 11 nucleotides matching TRBD2. The sequenced material came from PBMCs or a T cell subset sorted from them (not recorded which). This clonotype was obtained from a man aged 18-30 years who had mild COVID-19 (a few samples of this study predate the infection). Cell type and time point are not known. CDR3 sequence (DNA): TGTGCCAGCAGTTCTCTAGCGGGGGGCAAAAACATTCAGTACTTC. This sequence encodes CASSSLAGGKNIQYF.